The T cell receptor (beta chain) described here comes from a study of Ad26.COV2.S vaccination and SARS-CoV-2 variants. General observations from the study: Spike-specific TCR breadth was greater after Ad26.COV2.S than placebo.

As to treatment: over 15 received Ad26.COV2.S at low or high dose, single or two shots; roughly five received placebo; per-sample allocation not given. Sampling was done on day 63 after the first vaccine or placebo injection. An adult of 18-55 years in Boston served as donor. A note on this clone: Its antigen is as yet unknown.

The CDR3 is 13 amino acids. Per the germline V gene, CDR1 is LNHDA and CDR2 is SQIVND (reference sequence). V lost 10 bases, J lost 1 base, and 13 bases lay in between. Clones were read by immunoSEQ multiplex PCR, and TCRdb kept only the in-frame ones, dropping some. This table holds hundreds of thousands of clones, approximately 81% found once. The source of this sequence is a person between 18 and 65 years old who received the Ad26.COV2.S COVID-19 vaccine or a placebo. The V gene is TRBV19, the J gene TRBJ1-1, with a weak D call TRBD1 (5 bases). Sample: peripheral blood, taken in a trial of Ad26.COV2.S vaccine versus placebo. CDR3 in DNA: TGTGCCACTGCGACAGCGCCGAACACTGAAGCTTTCTTT. As protein: CATATAPNTEAFF.